This T cell receptor beta chain was sequenced during a study of shared clonotypes between healthy human individuals. Study-level findings and limits: Naive subsets usually exceeded memory subsets in estimated richness.

Genomic DNA (from each subset) was split evenly across several immunoSEQ plates. Authors' analysis steps: ImmunoSEQ sequences covered only the junction and lacked quality scores; filtering therefore differed. Profiled with immunoSEQ multiplex PCR; TCRdb holds only in-frame clones, not every one. V and J calls plus clone size are reproduced from that table; the DNA served to infer D and trimming. Found here are about 1.1 million clones, approximately 78% of them singletons; the top ten hold roughly 0.55%. For this clone: Its antigen is still unknown.

The sample consisted of memory CD4+ T cells from PBMCs. The subset is: CD45RA-negative fraction. The origin of this receptor is a man younger than 35 in good health. Some clones in this sample may be carry-over from other donors' samples.

CDR3 coding DNA: TGTGCCAGCAGCTCATTAGCGGGAAAGACCCCTTACGAGCAGTACTTC. The encoded protein is CASSSLAGKTPYEQYF. The chain has TRBV5-4 and TRBJ2-7, with 8 bases that match TRBD2. V dropped 3 bases and J dropped 4; count of bases not matched to a gene: 12. Germline loops: CDR1 SGHNT, CDR2 YYREEE (reference sequence). The CDR3 runs 16 residues.